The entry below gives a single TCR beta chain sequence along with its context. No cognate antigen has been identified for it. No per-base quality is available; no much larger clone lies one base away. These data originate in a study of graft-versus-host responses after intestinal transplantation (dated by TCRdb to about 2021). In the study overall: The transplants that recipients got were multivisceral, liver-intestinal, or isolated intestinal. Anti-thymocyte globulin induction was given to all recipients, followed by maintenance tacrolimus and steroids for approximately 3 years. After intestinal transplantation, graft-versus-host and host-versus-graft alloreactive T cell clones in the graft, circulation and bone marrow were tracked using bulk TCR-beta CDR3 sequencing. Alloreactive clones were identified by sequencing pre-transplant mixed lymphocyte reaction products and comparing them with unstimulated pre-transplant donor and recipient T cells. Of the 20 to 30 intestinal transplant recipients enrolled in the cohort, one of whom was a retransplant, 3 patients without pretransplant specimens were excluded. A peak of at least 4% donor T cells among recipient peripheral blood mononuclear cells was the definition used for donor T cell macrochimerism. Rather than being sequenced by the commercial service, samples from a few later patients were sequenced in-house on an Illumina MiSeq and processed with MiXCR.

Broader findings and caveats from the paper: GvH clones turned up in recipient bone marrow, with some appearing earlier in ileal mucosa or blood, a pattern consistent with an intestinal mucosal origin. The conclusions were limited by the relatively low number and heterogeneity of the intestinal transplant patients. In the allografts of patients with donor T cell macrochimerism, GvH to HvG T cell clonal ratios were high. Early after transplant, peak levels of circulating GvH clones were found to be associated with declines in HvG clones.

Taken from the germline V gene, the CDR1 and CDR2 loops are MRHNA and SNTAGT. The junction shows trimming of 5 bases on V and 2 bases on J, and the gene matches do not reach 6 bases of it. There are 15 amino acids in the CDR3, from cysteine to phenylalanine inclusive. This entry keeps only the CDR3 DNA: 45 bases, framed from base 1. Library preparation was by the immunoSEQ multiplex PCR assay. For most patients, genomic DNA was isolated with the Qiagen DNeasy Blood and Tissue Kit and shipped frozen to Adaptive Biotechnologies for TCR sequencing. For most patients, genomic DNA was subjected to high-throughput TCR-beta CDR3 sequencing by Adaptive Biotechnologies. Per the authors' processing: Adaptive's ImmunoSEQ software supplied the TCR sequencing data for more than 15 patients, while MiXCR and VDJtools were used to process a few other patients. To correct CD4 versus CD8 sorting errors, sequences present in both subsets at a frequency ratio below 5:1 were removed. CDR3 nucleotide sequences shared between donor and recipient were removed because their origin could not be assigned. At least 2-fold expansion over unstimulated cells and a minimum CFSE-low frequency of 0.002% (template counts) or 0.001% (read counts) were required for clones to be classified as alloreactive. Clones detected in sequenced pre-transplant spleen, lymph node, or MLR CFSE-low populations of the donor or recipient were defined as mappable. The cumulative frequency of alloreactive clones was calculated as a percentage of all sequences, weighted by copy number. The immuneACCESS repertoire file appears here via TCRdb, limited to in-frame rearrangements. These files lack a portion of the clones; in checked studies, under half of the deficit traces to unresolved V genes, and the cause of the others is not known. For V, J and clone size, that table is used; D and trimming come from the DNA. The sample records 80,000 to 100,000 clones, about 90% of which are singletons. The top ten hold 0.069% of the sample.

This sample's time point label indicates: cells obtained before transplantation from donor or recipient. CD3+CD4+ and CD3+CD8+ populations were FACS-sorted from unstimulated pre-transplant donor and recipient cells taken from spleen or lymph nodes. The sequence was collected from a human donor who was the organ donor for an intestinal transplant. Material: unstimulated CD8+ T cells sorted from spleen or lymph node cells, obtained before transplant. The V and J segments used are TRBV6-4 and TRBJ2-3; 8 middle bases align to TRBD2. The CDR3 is CASSLAGRTTDTQYF. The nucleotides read TGTGCCAGCAGTTTAGCGGGACGGACCACAGATACGCAGTATTTT.